Listed below are T cell receptor beta chains from one sample, sequenced in a study of blood T cells in healthy people across ages. MiXCR was run by TCRdb on the 5' RACE reads, yielding one entry per CDR3 protein. Altogether about 1.1 million distinct CDR3 sequences are present, roughly two fifths being singletons, with the ten largest covering 10% to 15%. The specimen sequenced was blood. These receptors were taken from a man between 18 and 35 years old in good health. The CDR3 runs from the conserved cysteine through the conserved F or W. A D gene is named only where the DNA matches it firmly. Clone sizes are given selectively: once, few, many, or a class where the clone is expanded.

V gene	clone size	J gene	D gene	CDR3 protein	CDR3 DNA
TRBV4-1	once	TRBJ1-5	-	CASSSGRVRTQPQHF	TGCGCCAGCAGCTCGGGACGGGTGAGGACTCAGCCCCAGCATTTT
TRBV4-2	-	TRBJ1-2	TRBD1	CASSQAGGGSYGYTF	TGTGCCAGCAGCCAGGCAGGGGGGGGCTCCTATGGCTACACCTTC
TRBV20-1	few	TRBJ2-3	-	CSASLGGGYPTDTQYF	TGCAGTGCTAGCCTGGGTGGGGGCTATCCCACAGATACGCAGTATTTT
TRBV5-1	-	TRBJ2-7	-	CASSLDSAAYNEQYF	TGCGCCAGCAGCTTGGACAGTGCCGCCTACAATGAGCAGTACTTC
TRBV7-8	-	TRBJ1-1	TRBD1	CASSSAGQPVAFF	TGTGCCAGCAGCTCAGCGGGACAGCCCGTGGCTTTCTTT
TRBV9	few	TRBJ2-3	TRBD2	CASSYRLAGAITDTQYF	TGTGCCAGCAGCTACCGACTAGCGGGGGCCATCACAGATACGCAGTATTTT
TRBV12-3/TRBV12-4	-	TRBJ1-6	-	CASTMDGGNSPLHF	TGTGCCAGCACCATGGACGGGGGTAATTCACCCCTCCACTTT
TRBV7-3	-	TRBJ1-3	-	CASSLRDLSGNTIYF	TGTGCCAGCAGCTTAAGGGACCTCTCTGGAAACACCATATATTTT
TRBV25-1	-	TRBJ2-5	-	CASSGASAPYNEQYF	TGTGCCAGCAGTGGGGCTAGCGCACCTTACAATGAGCAGTACTTC
TRBV5-1	few	TRBJ2-2	-	CASSFQGSGELFF	TGCGCCAGCAGCTTTCAGGGTTCCGGGGAGCTGTTTTTT
TRBV20-1	once	TRBJ1-1	-	CSAPDLEAFF	TGCAGTGCTCCCGACCTTGAAGCTTTCTTT